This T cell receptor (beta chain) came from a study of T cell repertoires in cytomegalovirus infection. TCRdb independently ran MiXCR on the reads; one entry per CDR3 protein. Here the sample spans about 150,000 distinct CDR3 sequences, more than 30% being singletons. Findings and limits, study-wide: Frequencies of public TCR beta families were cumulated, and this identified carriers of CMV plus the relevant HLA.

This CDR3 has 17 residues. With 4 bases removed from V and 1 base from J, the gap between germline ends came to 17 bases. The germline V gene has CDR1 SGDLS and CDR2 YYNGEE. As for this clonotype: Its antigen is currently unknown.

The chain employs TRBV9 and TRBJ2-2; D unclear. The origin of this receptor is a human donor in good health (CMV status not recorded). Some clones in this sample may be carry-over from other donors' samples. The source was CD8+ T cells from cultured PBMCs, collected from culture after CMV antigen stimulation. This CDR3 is CASSTPLWRQNTGELFF. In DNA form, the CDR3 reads TGTGCCAGCAGCACCCCCCTGTGGAGACAGAACACCGGGGAGCTGTTTTTT.